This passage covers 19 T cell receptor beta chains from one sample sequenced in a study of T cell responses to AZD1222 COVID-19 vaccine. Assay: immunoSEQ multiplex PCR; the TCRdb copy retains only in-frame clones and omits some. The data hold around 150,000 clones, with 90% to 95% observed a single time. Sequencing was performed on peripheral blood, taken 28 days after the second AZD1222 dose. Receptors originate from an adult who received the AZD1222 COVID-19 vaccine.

CDR3 sequence: CASSLTYQERNEAFF. The CDR3 bases are TGTGCCAGCAGCTTGACGTACCAGGAAAGGAATGAAGCTTTCTTT. The chain joins TRBV7-8 to TRBJ1-1, with D unresolved. This CDR3 has 15 amino acids. Trimming stripped 3 bases from V and 7 bases from J, with 18 bases between. The germline CDR1 and CDR2 sequences are SGHVS and FQNEAQ.

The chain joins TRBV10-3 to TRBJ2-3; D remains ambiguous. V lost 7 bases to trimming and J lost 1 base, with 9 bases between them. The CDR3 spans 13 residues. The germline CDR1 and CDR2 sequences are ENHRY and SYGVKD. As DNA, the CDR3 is TGTGCCATCAAAGGTGGGGGCACAGATACGCAGTATTTT. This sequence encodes CAIKGGGTDTQYF.

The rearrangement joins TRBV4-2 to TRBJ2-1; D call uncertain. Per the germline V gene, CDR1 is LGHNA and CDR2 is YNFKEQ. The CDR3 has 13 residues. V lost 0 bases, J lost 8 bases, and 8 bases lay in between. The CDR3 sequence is CASSQEKRDEQFF. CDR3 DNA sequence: TGTGCCAGCAGCCAAGAAAAAAGAGATGAGCAGTTCTTC.

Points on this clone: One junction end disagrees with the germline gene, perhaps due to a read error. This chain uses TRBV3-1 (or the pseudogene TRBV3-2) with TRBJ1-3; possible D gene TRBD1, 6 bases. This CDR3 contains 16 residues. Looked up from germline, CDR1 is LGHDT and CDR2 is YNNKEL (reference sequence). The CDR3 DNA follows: TGTGCCAGCAGCCCGCGGGGGCGCGGTTTGGGAAGCACCATATATTTT. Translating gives CASSPRGRGLGSTIYF.

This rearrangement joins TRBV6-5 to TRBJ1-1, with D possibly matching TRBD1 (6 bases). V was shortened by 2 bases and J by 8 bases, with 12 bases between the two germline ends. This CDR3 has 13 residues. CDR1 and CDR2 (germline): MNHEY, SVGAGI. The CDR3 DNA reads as TGTGCCAGCAGTTACAAGTTTGGGGGCGAAGCTTTCTTT. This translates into CASSYKFGGEAFF.

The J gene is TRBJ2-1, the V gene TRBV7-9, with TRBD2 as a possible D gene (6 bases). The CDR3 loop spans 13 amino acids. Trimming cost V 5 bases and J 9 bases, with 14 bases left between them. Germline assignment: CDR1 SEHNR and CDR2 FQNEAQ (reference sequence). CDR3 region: CASSPGLRSEQFF. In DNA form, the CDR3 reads TGTGCCAGCAGCCCGGGACTCCGGAGTGAGCAGTTCTTC.

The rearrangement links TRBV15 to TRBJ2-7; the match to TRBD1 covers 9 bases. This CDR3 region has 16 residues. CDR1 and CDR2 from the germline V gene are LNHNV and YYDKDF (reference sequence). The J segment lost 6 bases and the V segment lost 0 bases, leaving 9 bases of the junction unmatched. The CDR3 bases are TGTGCCACCAGCAGAGATCGGGACAGGGCAAGGTCCGAGCAGTACTTC. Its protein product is CATSRDRDRARSEQYF.

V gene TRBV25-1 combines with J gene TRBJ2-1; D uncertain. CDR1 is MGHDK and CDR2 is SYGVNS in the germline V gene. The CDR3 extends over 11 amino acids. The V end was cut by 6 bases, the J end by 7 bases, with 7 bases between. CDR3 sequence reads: CASRELNEQFF. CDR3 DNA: TGTGCCAGCAGAGAGCTAAATGAGCAGTTCTTC.

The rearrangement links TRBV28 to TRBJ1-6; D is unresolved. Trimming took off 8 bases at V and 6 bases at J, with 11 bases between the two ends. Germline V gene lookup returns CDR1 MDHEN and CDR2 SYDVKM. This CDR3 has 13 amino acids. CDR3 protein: CASGGVRNSPLHF. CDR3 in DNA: TGTGCCAGCGGTGGGGTGCGTAATTCACCCCTCCACTTT.

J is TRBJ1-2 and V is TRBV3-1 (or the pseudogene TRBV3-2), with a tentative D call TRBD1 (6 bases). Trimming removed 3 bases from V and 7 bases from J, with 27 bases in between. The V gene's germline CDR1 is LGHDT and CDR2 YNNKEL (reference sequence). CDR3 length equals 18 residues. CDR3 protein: CASSHAPGRGREGGGYTF. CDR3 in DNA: TGTGCCAGCAGCCACGCCCCTGGCAGGGGCCGAGAGGGGGGTGGCTACACCTTC.

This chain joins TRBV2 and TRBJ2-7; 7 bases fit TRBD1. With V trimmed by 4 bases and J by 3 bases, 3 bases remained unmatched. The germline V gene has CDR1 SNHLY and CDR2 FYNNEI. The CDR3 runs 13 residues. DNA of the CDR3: TGTGCCAGCAGTGGGAGACAGGGCTACGAGCAGTACTTC. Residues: CASSGRQGYEQYF.

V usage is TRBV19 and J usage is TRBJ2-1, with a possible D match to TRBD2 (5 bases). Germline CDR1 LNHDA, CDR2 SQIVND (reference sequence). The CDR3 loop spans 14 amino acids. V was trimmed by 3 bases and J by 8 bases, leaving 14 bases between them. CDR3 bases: TGTGCCAGTAGTATCGGGGTCCGCTGGGATGAGCAGTTCTTC. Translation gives CASSIGVRWDEQFF.

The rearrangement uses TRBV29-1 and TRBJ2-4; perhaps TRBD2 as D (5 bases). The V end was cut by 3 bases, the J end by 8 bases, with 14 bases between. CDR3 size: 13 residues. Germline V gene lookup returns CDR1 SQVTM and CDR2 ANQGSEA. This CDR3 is CSVDRGGGDIQYF. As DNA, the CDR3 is TGCAGCGTTGACCGGGGTGGTGGGGACATTCAGTACTTC. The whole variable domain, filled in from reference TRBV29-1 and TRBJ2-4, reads SAVISQKPSRDICQRGTSLTIQCQVDSQVTMMFWYRQQPGQSLTLIATANQGSEATYESGFVIDKFPISRPNLTFSTLTVSNMSPEDSSIYLCSVDRGGGDIQYFGAGTRLSVL.

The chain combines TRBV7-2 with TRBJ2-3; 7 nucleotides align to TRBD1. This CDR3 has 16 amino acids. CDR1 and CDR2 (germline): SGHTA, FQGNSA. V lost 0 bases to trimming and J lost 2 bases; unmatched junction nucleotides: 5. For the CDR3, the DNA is TGTGCCAGCAGCTTAGCGCCCGACAGGGTCACAGATACGCAGTATTTT. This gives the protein CASSLAPDRVTDTQYF.

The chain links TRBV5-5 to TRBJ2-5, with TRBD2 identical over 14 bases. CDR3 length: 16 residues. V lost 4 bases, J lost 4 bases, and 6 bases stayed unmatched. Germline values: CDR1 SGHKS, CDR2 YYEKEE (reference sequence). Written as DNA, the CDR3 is TGTGCCAGCAGCAAGGGGGGACTAGCGGGAGTAGAGACCCAGTACTTC. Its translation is CASSKGGLAGVETQYF.

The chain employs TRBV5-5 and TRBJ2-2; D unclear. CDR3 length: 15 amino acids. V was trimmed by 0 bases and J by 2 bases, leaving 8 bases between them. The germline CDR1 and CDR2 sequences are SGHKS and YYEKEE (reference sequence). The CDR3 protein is CASSLVAVNTGELFF. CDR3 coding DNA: TGTGCCAGCAGCTTGGTCGCTGTAAACACCGGGGAGCTGTTTTTT.

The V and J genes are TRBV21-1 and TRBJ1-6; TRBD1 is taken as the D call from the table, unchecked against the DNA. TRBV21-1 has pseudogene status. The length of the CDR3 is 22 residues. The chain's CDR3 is CASSKLAHHPFKWTENNSPLHF. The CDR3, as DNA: TGTGCCAGCAGCAAATTGGCGCATCACCCGTTTAAATGGACAGAGAATAATTCACCCCTCCACTTT.

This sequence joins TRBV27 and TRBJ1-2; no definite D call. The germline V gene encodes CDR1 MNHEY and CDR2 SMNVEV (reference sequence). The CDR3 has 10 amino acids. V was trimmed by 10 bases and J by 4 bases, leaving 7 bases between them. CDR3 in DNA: TGTGCCACCTACAGCTATGGCTACACCTTC. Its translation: CATYSYGYTF.

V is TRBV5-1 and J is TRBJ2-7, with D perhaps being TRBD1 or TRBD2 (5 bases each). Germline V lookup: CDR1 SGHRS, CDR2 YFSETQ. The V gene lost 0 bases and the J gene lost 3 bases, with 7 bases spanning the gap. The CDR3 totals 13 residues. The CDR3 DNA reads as TGCGCCAGCAGCTTGGGGGACGGCTACGAGCAGTACTTC. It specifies CASSLGDGYEQYF.